Listed here is a single T cell receptor beta chain. Its antigen is undetermined. A J-beta primer mix and a sample-barcoded 5' primer were used in a second PCR of about 7 to 12 cycles. TCRdb called the 5' RACE reads again in MiXCR, with one record for every CDR3 protein. The sample records over a million distinct CDR3 sequences, 40% to 45% being singletons. Per sample, no less than 5.5 micrograms of total RNA were extracted. The data are from a study of blood T cells in healthy people across ages. CDR1 is MNHNY, CDR2 SVGAGI, per germline (reference sequence). V dropped 6 bases and J dropped 9 bases, with 18 bases sitting between them. CDR3 length equals 14 residues. Study results and limitations: Calculation of diversity from one million T cells yielded estimates considered to be underestimates. Among long-lived donors, naive CD4+ cells were more numerous and diversity higher than in aged donors.

The TCR originated in a woman aged 18-29 years in good health. Sequencing was performed on blood. The chain uses TRBV6-6 and TRBJ2-1, with D perhaps given as TRBD1 or TRBD2 (5 bases each). The CDR3 sequence: CASSRDEFSGEQFF. The CDR3 DNA follows: TGTGCCAGCAGCCGGGACGAATTCAGTGGTGAGCAGTTCTTC.